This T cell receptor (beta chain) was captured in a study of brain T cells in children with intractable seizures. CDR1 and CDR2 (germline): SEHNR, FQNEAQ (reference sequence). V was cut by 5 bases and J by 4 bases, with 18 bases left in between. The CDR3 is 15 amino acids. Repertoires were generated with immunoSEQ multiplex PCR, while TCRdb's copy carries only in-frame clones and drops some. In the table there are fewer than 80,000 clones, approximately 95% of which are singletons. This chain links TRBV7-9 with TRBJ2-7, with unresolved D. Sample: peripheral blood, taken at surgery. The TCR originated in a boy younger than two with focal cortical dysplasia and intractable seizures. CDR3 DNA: TGTGCCAGCAGCCCCTCAGCCATCCTGACTTACGAGCAGTACTTC. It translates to CASSPSAILTYEQYF. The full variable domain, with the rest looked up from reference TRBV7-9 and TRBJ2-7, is DTGVSQNPRHKITKRGQNVTFRCDPISEHNRLYWYRQTLGQGPEFLTYFQNEAQLEKSRLLSDRFSAERPKGSFSTLEIQRTEQGDSAMYLCASSPSAILTYEQYFGPGTRLTVT.